Sequencing of this T cell receptor beta chain was carried out in a study of response to subunit inactivated influenza vaccine. TCRdb re-called the RT-PCR reads through MiXCR, storing one row per CDR3 protein. The repertoire includes about 780,000 distinct CDR3 sequences, 15% to 20% of them detected once, and 11% sits in the top ten. This CDR3 has 15 residues. The germline V gene has CDR1 KGHDR and CDR2 SFDVKD. The trim removed 7 bases at V and 0 bases at J, leaving 7 bases unmatched. Findings and limits, study-wide: Few additional T cells are recruited per seasonal influenza vaccination, authors suggested.

This clonotype appeared a few times. Its specificity is unknown. This sequence joins TRBV24-1 and TRBJ2-7, with 8 nucleotides matching TRBD2. The sequenced sample was PBMCs from blood, obtained about 5 days after vaccination. This TCR came from a man aged 45-65 years who received an inactivated influenza vaccine. CDR3 protein: CATSPSGGNSYEQYF. CDR3 nucleotides: TGTGCCACCAGCCCCTCGGGAGGGAACTCCTACGAGCAGTACTTC.